Presented here are 15 T cell receptor beta chains from one specimen sequenced in a study of blood T cell repertoires in COVID-19. Using immunoSEQ multiplex PCR, the repertoire was profiled, and TCRdb retains in-frame clones only, with some absent. Among approximately 440,000 clones, around 91% were seen once, and the ten largest hold about 0.6%. Sequencing input: PBMCs or T cells enriched from blood (not recorded which). The receptors here all came from a man aged 18 to 30 who had recovered from COVID-19.

The genes are TRBV2 and TRBJ1-4; D is unclear. The CDR3 is 12 residues long. Germline V gene lookup returns CDR1 SNHLY and CDR2 FYNNEI. Deletions cut 7 bases from V and 6 bases from J, with 9 bases between. This CDR3 reads CASNTVDEKLFF. CDR3 DNA: TGTGCCAGCAATACAGTCGATGAAAAACTGTTTTTT.

The V call is TRBV7-2, the J call TRBJ1-1, with D possibly matching TRBD1 (5 bases). The CDR3 is 17 residues long. Germline CDR1 and CDR2: SGHTA and FQGNSA. Between the trimmed V and J ends, which lost 1 base and 3 bases, there was a span of 18 bases. CDR3 loop: CASSLGYRWGAYTEAFF. In DNA, the CDR3 is TGTGCCAGCAGCTTAGGGTACAGGTGGGGTGCCTACACTGAAGCTTTCTTT.

The chain employs TRBV28 and TRBJ1-6; TRBD1 matches at 7 bases. This CDR3 contains 15 residues. After removal of 2 bases from V and 7 bases from J, the junction contained 5 bases not matched to a gene. In germline, CDR1 is MDHEN, CDR2 SYDVKM. The CDR3 DNA reads TGTGCCAGCAGTTTAAGGGGGCTGATCAATTCACCCCTCCACTTT. Amino acids: CASSLRGLINSPLHF.

With respect to this clone: The sample has other DNA sequences that encode this CDR3 too. This CDR3 is CASSQDPDQPQHF. DNA for the CDR3: TGTGCCAGCAGCCAAGATCCCGATCAGCCCCAGCATTTT. This chain uses TRBV4-2 with TRBJ1-5; D gene unclear. V gave up 0 bases and J gave up 5 bases, with 5 bases separating them. The germline V gene encodes CDR1 LGHNA and CDR2 YNFKEQ. CDR3 size: 13 residues.

The chain carries TRBV7-9 and TRBJ1-4; D possibly corresponds to TRBD1 (5 bases). The germline V gene has CDR1 SEHNR and CDR2 FQNEAQ (reference sequence). This CDR3 spans 14 amino acids. The V and J ends lost 3 bases and 5 bases respectively, with 10 bases between them. The CDR3 DNA reads TGTGCCAGCAGCTTGACAGCAGACAATGAAAAACTGTTTTTT. It codes for CASSLTADNEKLFF.

The genes are TRBV5-1 and TRBJ1-1, with D maybe TRBD1 (6 bases). The CDR3 runs to 15 residues. The V end lost 0 bases, the J end lost 0 bases, and 9 bases lay between the germline ends. Germline values: CDR1 SGHRS, CDR2 YFSETQ. The CDR3 here is CASSLGDKLNTEAFF. CDR3 sequence (DNA): TGCGCCAGCAGCTTGGGGGACAAGTTGAACACTGAAGCTTTCTTT.

V usage is TRBV5-4 and J usage is TRBJ2-7; 9 bases are a match to TRBD2. The CDR3 spans 14 residues. V shed 0 bases, J shed 6 bases, and the junction held 4 bases outside the gene matches. Germline lookup yields CDR1 SGHNT and CDR2 YYREEE (reference sequence). The CDR3 DNA reads as TGTGCCAGCAGCTTGGGCGGGAGGGTTGGCGAGCAGTACTTC. Its protein is CASSLGGRVGEQYF.

This clone has a handful of counts. The chain is built from TRBV27 and TRBJ1-5; possibly TRBD1 for D (5 bases). The CDR3 runs 15 residues. Germline V gene sequence: CDR1 MNHEY, CDR2 SMNVEV (reference sequence). V shed 6 bases and J shed 3 bases, with 15 bases lying between them. The DNA of the CDR3 is TGTGCCAGCAGCCAACGGGGGGTTGACAATCAGCCCCAGCATTTT. Protein: CASSQRGVDNQPQHF.

CDR3 in DNA: TGCGCCAGCAGCTTGGCAGGGTCCGCAAACACCATATATTTT. This sequence encodes CASSLAGSANTIYF. The chain combines TRBV5-1 with TRBJ1-3, with D possibly TRBD1 on 5 matching bases. This CDR3 is built from 14 residues. The germline V gene has CDR1 SGHRS and CDR2 YFSETQ. Trimming shortened V by 0 bases and J by 6 bases, and 10 bases separated the two germline ends. Filled out from reference TRBV5-1 and TRBJ1-3, the complete variable domain reads KAGVTQTPRYLIKTRGQQVTLSCSPISGHRSVSWYQQTPGQGLQFLFEYFSETQRNKGNFPGRFSGRQFSNSRSEMNVSTLELGDSALYLCASSLAGSANTIYFGEGSWLTVV.

The CDR3 nucleotides are TGTGCCAGCAGTTACGTCCCCTTTTATGGCTACACCTTC. Its translation: CASSYVPFYGYTF. The chain joins TRBV6-5 to TRBJ1-2; D gene unclear. Germline CDR1 is MNHEY and CDR2 is SVGAGI. This CDR3 region has 13 residues. V shed 2 bases and J shed 5 bases, with 9 bases lying between them.

This chain uses TRBV24-1 with TRBJ1-2, with TRBD1 matching 7 bases. Germline CDR1 and CDR2: KGHDR and SFDVKD. This CDR3 region has 15 residues. Trimming at V came to 5 bases and at J to 8 bases, leaving 13 bases not matched to a gene. The DNA of the CDR3 is TGTGCCACCAGTGGGAACCACGACAGGGACGGCGGCTACACCTTC. It yields the protein CATSGNHDRDGGYTF.

The chain uses TRBV5-5 and TRBJ2-7, with a possible D match to TRBD1 (5 bases). CDR3 size: 15 residues. Trimming left V 0 bases short and J 2 bases short, with 12 bases between. Germline CDR1 and CDR2: SGHKS and YYEKEE (reference sequence). The CDR3 loop is CASSLGAGPAYEQYF. Here the CDR3 DNA reads TGTGCCAGCAGCTTGGGGGCAGGGCCGGCCTACGAGCAGTACTTC.

The rearrangement links TRBV20-1 to TRBJ1-1; weak D call: TRBD1 (6 bases). The length of the CDR3 is 13 residues. Germline loops: CDR1 DFQATT, CDR2 SNEGSKA (reference sequence). V shed 3 bases and J shed 4 bases, with 12 bases lying between them. The CDR3 here is CSASGQLGTEAFF. The CDR3 DNA sequence: TGCAGTGCTAGTGGACAGCTGGGCACTGAAGCTTTCTTT.

This clone showed up just once. V and J are TRBV5-4 and TRBJ2-7; TRBD2 is a possible D gene (5 bases). Trimming removed 4 bases at V and 3 bases at J, with 14 bases between. The CDR3 is 14 amino acids. Germline V gene data show CDR1 as SGHNT and CDR2 as YYREEE (reference sequence). The CDR3 here is CASSNTVEGYEQYF. The CDR3 DNA is TGTGCCAGCAGCAATACCGTTGAGGGCTACGAGCAGTACTTC. Drawing the rest from reference TRBV5-4 and TRBJ2-7, the complete variable domain is ETGVTQSPTHLIKTRGQQVTLRCSSQSGHNTVSWYQQALGQGPQFIFQYYREEENGRGNFPPRFSGLQFPNYSSELNVNALELDDSALYLCASSNTVEGYEQYFGPGTRLTVT.

This clone was found a few times. The chain carries TRBV7-9 and TRBJ2-1, with unresolved D. The CDR3 has 15 amino acids. From germline, CDR1 is SEHNR and CDR2 FQNEAQ (reference sequence). Trimming removed 6 bases at V and 2 bases at J, with 14 bases between. The CDR3 spells CASSSERLAYNEQFF. CDR3 coding DNA: TGTGCCAGCAGTTCCGAACGCCTAGCCTACAATGAGCAGTTCTTC.